This TCR beta chain is from a study of T cells in Graves' hyperthyroidism and ophthalmopathy. Study summary: Blood from the periphery was taken at initial diagnosis, before any treatment.

This clonotype was counted a few times. Using RNA transcripts as the source, TCR beta CDR3 regions were amplified. The HTBI primer set was used in a first-round RT-PCR of the TCR CDR3. TCRdb analysed the multiplex PCR reads with MiXCR anew, one entry per CDR3 protein. The profile shows roughly 750,000 distinct CDR3 sequences, approximately 16% of them singletons. Germline-derived CDR1 and CDR2 are SGDLS and YYNGEE. This CDR3 is built from 14 residues. Trimming removed 5 bases at V and 1 base at J, with 12 bases between. Input material: blood. The V and J genes are TRBV9 and TRBJ2-5; TRBD2 is a possible D gene (6 bases). The TCR was taken from a young man with Graves' hyperthyroidism. CDR3 sequence reads: CASSRGGGQETQYF. As DNA, the CDR3 is TGTGCCAGCAGTCGGGGAGGAGGCCAAGAGACCCAGTACTTC.